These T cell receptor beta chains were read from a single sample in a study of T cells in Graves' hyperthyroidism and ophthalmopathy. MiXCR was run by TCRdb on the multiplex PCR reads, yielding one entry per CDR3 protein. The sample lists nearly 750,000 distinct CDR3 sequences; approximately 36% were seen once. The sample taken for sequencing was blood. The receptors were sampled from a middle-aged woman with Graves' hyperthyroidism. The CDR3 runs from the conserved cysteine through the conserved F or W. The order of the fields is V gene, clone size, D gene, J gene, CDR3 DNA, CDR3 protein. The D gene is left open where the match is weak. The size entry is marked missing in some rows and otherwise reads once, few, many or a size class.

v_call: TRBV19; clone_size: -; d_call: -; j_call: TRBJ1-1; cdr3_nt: TGTGCCAGTAGGGACGCAGGAGAAGCTTTCTTT; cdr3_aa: CASRDAGEAFF
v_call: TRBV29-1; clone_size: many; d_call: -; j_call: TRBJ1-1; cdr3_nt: TGCAGCGTTGGTAGGCACAGCGGGAACACTGAAGCTTTCTTT; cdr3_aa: CSVGRHSGNTEAFF
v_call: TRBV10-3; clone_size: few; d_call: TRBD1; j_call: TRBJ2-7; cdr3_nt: TGTGCCATCATGAGGACAGGGGGTACCTACGAGCAGTACTTC; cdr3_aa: CAIMRTGGTYEQYF
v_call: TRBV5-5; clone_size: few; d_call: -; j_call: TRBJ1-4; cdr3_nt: TGTGCCAGCAGCTTGGTTACGGGGTTAACTAATGAAAAACTGTTTTTT; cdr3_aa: CASSLVTGLTNEKLFF
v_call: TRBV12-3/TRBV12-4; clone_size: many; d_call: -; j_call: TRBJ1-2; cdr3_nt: TGTGCCAGCAGCCCGGACGGAGGGGCTTACTATGGCTACACCTTC; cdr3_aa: CASSPDGGAYYGYTF
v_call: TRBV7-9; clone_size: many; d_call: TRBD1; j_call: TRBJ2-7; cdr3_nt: TGTGCCAGCAGCCCGGGACAGGGGGCGGACGAGCAGTACTTC; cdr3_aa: CASSPGQGADEQYF
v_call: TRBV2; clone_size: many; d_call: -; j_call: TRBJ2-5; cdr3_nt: TGTGCCAGCAGAACGGAAGAGACCCAGTACTTC; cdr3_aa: CASRTEETQYF
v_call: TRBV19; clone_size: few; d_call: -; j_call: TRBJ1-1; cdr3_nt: TGTGCCAGTAGTATCAGGGCCGGCAGGGCTTCAAGAAAGAATACTGAAGCTTTCTTT; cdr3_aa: CASSIRAGRASRKNTEAFF
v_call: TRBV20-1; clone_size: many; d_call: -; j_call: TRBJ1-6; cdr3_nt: TGCAGTGCTAGAGATAGGGGGGAGTCCCTCCACTTT; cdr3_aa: CSARDRGESLHF
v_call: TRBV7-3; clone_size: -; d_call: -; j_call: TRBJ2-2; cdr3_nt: TGTGCCAGCAGCGCGCCCGGGACTTCGAACGGGGAGCTGTTTTTT; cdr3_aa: CASSAPGTSNGELFF
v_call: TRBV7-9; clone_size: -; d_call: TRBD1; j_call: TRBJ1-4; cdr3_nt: TGTGCCAGCAGCTTAGGGCAGACAGGGATCTCTGAAAAACTGTTTTTT; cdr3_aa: CASSLGQTGISEKLFF
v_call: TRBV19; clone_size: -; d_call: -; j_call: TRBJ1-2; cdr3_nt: TGTGCCAGTAGTATAGAAGGGGCTGGCTACACCTTC; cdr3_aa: CASSIEGAGYTF
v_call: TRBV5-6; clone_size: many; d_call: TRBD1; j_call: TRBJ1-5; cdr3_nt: TGTGCCAGCAGCTCAAGGACAGGATTAAGCAATCAGCCCCAGCATTTT; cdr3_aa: CASSSRTGLSNQPQHF
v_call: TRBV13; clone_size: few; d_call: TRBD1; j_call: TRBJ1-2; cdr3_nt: TGTGCCAGCAGCATCCGGACAGGGGGAGGCTACACCTTC; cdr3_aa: CASSIRTGGGYTF
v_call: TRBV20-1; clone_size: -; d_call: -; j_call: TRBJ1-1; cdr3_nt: TGCAGTGCTCGGGACGCCAGGGCCCTGAACACTGAAGCTTTCTTT; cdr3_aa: CSARDARALNTEAFF
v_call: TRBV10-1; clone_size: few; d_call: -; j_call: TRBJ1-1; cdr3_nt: TGCGCCAGCAGTGAATTTGAGTCGGAAGCTTTCTTT; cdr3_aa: CASSEFESEAFF
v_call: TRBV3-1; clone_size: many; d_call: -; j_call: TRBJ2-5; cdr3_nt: TGTGCCAGCAGCCAAGGGACAACCAGTAAGGAGACCCAGTACTTC; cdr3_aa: CASSQGTTSKETQYF
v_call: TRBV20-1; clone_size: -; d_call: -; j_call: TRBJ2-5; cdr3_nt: TGCAGTGCCTTTACAGGGGGGGTACAAGAGACCCAGTACTTC; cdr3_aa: CSAFTGGVQETQYF
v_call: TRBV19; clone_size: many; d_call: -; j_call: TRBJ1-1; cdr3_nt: TGTGCCAGTAAGGGGGGGCGAGGTACTGAAGCTTTCTTT; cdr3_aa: CASKGGRGTEAFF
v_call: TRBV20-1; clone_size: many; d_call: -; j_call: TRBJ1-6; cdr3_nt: TGCAGTGCTACACAACCCGGTAATTCACCCCTCCACTTT; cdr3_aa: CSATQPGNSPLHF
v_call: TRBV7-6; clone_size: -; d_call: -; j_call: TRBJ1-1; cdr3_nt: TGTGCCAGCAGCTCCTCGGGCAGACCCACGAACACTGAAGCTTTCTTT; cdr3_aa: CASSSSGRPTNTEAFF
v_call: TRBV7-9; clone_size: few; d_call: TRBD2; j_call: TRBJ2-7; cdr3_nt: TGTGCCAGCAGCTTATTCGGACTAGCGGGAGACGAGCAGTACTTC; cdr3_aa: CASSLFGLAGDEQYF
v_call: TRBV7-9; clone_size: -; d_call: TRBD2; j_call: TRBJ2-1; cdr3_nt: TGTGCCAGCAGGAATGGGGGGGATGAGCAGTTCTTC; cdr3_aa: CASRNGGDEQFF
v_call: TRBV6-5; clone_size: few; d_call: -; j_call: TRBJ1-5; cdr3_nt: TGTGCCAGCAGTCCCGATAGTGCGGGTCAGCCCCAGCATTTT; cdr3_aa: CASSPDSAGQPQHF
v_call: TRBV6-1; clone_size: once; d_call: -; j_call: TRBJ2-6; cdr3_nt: TGTGCCAGCAGTGAACCCACAGCCTCTGGGGCCAACGTCCTGACTTTC; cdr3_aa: CASSEPTASGANVLTF
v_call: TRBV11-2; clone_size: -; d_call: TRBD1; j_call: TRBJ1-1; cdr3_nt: TGTGCCACCAGCTTCTCAGCAGGGGGTAACACTGAAGCTTTCTTT; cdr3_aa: CATSFSAGGNTEAFF
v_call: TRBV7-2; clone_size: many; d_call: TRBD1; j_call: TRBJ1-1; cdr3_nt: TGTGCCAGCAGCTCTCCAGACAGGGGGAGTGAAGCTTTCTTT; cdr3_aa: CASSSPDRGSEAFF
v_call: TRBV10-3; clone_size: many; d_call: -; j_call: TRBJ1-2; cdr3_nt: TGTGCCAGCTACCCCGGGACACCCTATGGCTACACCTTC; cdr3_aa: CASYPGTPYGYTF
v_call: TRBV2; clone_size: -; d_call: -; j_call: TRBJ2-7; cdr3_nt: TGTGCCAGCAGTGAAACCTCAGGGGACCACGAGCAGTACTTC; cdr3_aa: CASSETSGDHEQYF
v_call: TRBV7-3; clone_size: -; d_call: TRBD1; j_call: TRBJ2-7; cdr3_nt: TGTGCCAGCTCGTATGGCGGACAGGGCTCCTACGAGCAGTACTTC; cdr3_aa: CASSYGGQGSYEQYF
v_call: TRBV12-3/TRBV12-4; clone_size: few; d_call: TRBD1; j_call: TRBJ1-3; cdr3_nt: TGTGCCAGCAGCCCCAGGACAGGGGCTATGAGAAACACCATATATTTT; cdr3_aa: CASSPRTGAMRNTIYF
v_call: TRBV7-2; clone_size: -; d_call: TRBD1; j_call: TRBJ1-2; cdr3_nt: TGTGCCAGCAGCCCCCTGGGGACAGGGGGCGCGTTAGACTATGGCTACACCTTC; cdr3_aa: CASSPLGTGGALDYGYTF
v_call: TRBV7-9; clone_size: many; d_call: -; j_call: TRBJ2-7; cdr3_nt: TGTGCCAGCAGTCCAACCACCTCACGGGGGGCCGAGCAGTACTTC; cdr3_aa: CASSPTTSRGAEQYF
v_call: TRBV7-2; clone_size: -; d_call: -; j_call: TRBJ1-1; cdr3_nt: TGTGCCAGCAGCATTCCCCCGTTTGCTTCGAACACTGAAGCTTTCTTT; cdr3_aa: CASSIPPFASNTEAFF
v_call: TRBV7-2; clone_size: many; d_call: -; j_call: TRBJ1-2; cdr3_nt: TGTGCCAGCAGCCCCATGGCAGGCGACTATGGCTACACCTTC; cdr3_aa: CASSPMAGDYGYTF
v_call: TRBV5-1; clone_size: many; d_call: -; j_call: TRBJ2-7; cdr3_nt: TGCGCCAGCAGCTTACGGACACAGACCTACGAGCAGTACTTC; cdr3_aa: CASSLRTQTYEQYF
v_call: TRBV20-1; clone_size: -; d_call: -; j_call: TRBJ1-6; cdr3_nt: TGCAGTGCTAGACCGACAGCTTATAATTCACCCCTCCACTTT; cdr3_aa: CSARPTAYNSPLHF
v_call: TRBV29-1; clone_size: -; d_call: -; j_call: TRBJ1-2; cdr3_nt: TGCAGCTGGAGAGAGACATCCTATGGCTACACCTTC; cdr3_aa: CSWRETSYGYTF
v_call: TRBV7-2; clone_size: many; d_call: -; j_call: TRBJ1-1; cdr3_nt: TGTGCCAGCAGCTTAGCGGTTTTTTTGCAGAACACTGAAGCTTTCTTT; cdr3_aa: CASSLAVFLQNTEAFF
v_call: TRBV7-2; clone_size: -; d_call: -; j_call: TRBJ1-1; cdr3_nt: TGTGCCAGCAGCCCCAACATGGACAGGAACACTGAAGCTTTCTTT; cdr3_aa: CASSPNMDRNTEAFF
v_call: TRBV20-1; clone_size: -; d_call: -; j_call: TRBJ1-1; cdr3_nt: TGCAGTGCTAGAGATCAACGTCAGACAGGCCTCAATACAATGAACACTGAGGCTTTCTTT; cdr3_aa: CSARDQRQTGLNTMNTEAFF
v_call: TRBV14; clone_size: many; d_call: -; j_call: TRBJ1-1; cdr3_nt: TGTGCCAGCAGCCAAGTGAGCCGTACTGAAGCTTTCTTT; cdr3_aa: CASSQVSRTEAFF